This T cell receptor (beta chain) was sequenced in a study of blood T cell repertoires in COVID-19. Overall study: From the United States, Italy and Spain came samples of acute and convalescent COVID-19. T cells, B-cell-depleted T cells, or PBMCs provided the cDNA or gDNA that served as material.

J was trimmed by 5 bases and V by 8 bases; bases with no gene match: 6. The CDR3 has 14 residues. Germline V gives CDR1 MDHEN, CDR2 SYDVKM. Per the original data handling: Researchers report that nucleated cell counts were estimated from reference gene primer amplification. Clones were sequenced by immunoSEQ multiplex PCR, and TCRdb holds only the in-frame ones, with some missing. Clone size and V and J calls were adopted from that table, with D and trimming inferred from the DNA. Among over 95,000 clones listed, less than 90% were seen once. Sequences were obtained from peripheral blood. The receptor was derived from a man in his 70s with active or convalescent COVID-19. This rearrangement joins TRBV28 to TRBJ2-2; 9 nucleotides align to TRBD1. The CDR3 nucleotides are TGTGCCAGCTTGGACAGGGGTTATACCGGGGAGCTGTTTTTT. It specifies CASLDRGYTGELFF.